The clone carrying this T cell receptor beta chain was recorded only once. Its cognate antigen is unknown. The data belong to a study of shared clonotypes between healthy human individuals. From germline, CDR1 is SGHTA and CDR2 FQGNSA. V lost 1 base to trimming and J lost 7 bases, with 16 bases between them. The CDR3 consists of 16 residues. Study-wide findings and caveats: Clonotype sharing levels among donors were expected to vary with sequencing depth. Despite large depth, sorted-subset datasets appeared incompletely sequenced.

All donors qualified as healthy HIV-negative adults and had experienced no recent acute infections or vaccinations. Genomic DNA of every subset was divided equally among multiple immunoSEQ plates. Produced via immunoSEQ multiplex PCR; TCRdb's table is partial and in-frame only. The sample yields approximately 350,000 clones, about 74% seen once. V usage is TRBV7-2 and J usage is TRBJ2-2; possible D gene TRBD2, 5 bases. Sequences were obtained from memory CD4+ T cells sorted from blood. Subset given: CD45RA-negative fraction. The TCR sequence derives from a man younger than 45 in good health. The DNA of the CDR3 is TGTGCCAGCAGCTTAGAGTCGGGATATTTTGACGGGGAGCTGTTTTTT. It yields the protein CASSLESGYFDGELFF.